This passage covers 11 T cell receptor beta chains from one sample sequenced in a study of beta chain features in type 1 diabetes listed by TCRdb under 2018. Libraries were built with the immunoSEQ multiplex PCR assay. The High Capacity cDNA Reverse Transcription Kit was used to reverse transcribe all of the isolated RNA, meaning that expressed TCRB transcripts were what got sequenced. What TCRdb holds here is the immuneACCESS table cut down to in-frame rearrangements. Part of the clones is not present; checked against another copy, under half of the missing clones reflect an unresolved V gene, and the others are unexplained. The sample records around 250,000 clones, less than 15% of which are singletons. The ten largest clones add up to about 0.027% of the sample. Input material: naive CD4+ T cells from blood. The cell subset or site label corresponds to: true naive CD4+ T cells. The receptors shown here come from a woman in her forties in good health.

This clone was seen more than once but under ten times. V and J are TRBV7-2 and TRBJ2-7, with no clear D. Trimming removed 6 bases at V and 3 bases at J, with 9 bases between. The CDR3 spans 12 residues. The germline V gene encodes CDR1 SGHTA and CDR2 FQGNSA. The CDR3 DNA reads as TGTGCCAGCAGTTCTACGAGCTACGAGCAGTACTTC. Its translation is CASSSTSYEQYF. Combining the CDR3 with reference TRBV7-2 and TRBJ2-7 gives the whole variable domain GAGVSQSPSNKVTEKGKDVELRCDPISGHTALYWYRQSLGQGLEFLIYFQGNSAPDKSGLPSDRFSAERTGGSVSTLTIQRTQQEDSAVYLCASSSTSYEQYFGPGTRLTVT.

This clone has only a few counts. This chain links TRBV6-1 with TRBJ2-5, with TRBD2 as a possible D gene (6 bases). Germline values: CDR1 MNHNS, CDR2 SASEGT. V lost 6 bases and J 11 bases, leaving 16 bases between the germline ends. This CDR3 has 12 residues. CDR3: CASSAGRLSQYF. In nucleotides, the CDR3 is TGTGCCAGCAGCGCGGGACGCCTCTCTCAGTACTTC.

The CDR3 reads CASRRPGLAPHSYEQYF. In DNA form, the CDR3 reads TGTGCCAGCAGGAGACCGGGACTAGCTCCACACTCCTACGAGCAGTACTTC. V is TRBV27 and J is TRBJ2-7; 9 bases fit TRBD2. The CDR3 loop spans 17 amino acids. V dropped 6 bases and J dropped 0; count of bases not matched to a gene: 12. Per germline, CDR1 MNHEY and CDR2 SMNVEV (reference sequence).

The V and J genes are TRBV18 and TRBJ2-5, with 9 bases lining up with TRBD2. The CDR3 extends over 15 amino acids. The ends lost 3 bases at V and 4 bases at J; junction bases unmatched: 6. The germline CDR1 and CDR2 sequences are KGHSH and LQKENI. This CDR3 is CASSPPPSGVETQYF. CDR3 sequence (DNA): TGTGCCAGCTCACCCCCACCTAGCGGGGTAGAGACCCAGTACTTC.

The chain links TRBV5-1 to TRBJ1-1; TRBD1 agrees at 9 bases. V shed 4 bases and J 6 bases; nucleotides not matched to a gene: 7. From germline, CDR1 is SGHRS and CDR2 YFSETQ. CDR3 length: 14 amino acids. CDR3: CASSPGQGRAEAFF. The CDR3 DNA follows: TGCGCCAGCAGCCCGGGACAGGGTCGGGCTGAAGCTTTCTTT.

There are a few counts of this clone. The V and J genes are TRBV21-1 and TRBJ1-5; the D call of TRBD1 is as the table states it, not checked on the DNA. TRBV21-1 counts as a pseudogene. The CDR3 consists of 14 residues. In nucleotides, the CDR3 is TGTGCCAGCAGCAAAAGACACTCCAATCAGCCCCAGCATTTT. Amino acids: CASSKRHSNQPQHF.

This clone was picked up a small number of times. J is TRBJ2-3 and V is TRBV9, with D perhaps matching TRBD2 (7 bases). Germline V gene data show CDR1 as SGDLS and CDR2 as YYNGEE. This CDR3 is 16 amino acids long. Trimming removed 2 bases from V and 2 bases from J, with 15 bases in between. The CDR3 is CASSVRGGGSTDTQYF. The CDR3 DNA sequence: TGTGCCAGCAGCGTCAGAGGGGGGGGGTCCACAGATACGCAGTATTTT.

This chain links TRBV18 with TRBJ2-3, with TRBD2 matching over 9 bases. The CDR3 extends over 18 amino acids. Germline assignment: CDR1 KGHSH and CDR2 LQKENI. V was pared by 4 bases and J by 0 bases, with 11 bases of the junction left unmatched. In nucleotides, the CDR3 is TGTGCCAGCTCACTCTTAGCGGGGGACCCTTCTAGCACAGATACGCAGTATTTT. Translation gives CASSLLAGDPSSTDTQYF.

In its sample, this clone was seen a few times. The rearrangement joins TRBV9 to TRBJ1-2; 9 bases are shared with TRBD1. V trimming: 4 bases; J trimming: 4 bases; junction bases outside the gene matches: 8. CDR1 and CDR2 (germline): SGDLS, YYNGEE. The CDR3 is 15 residues long. In DNA form, the CDR3 reads TGTGCCAGCAGCCCACCGGGACAGGGTGTCTATGGCTACACCTTC. Encoded protein: CASSPPGQGVYGYTF. Variable domain in full (rest from reference TRBV9 and TRBJ1-2): DSGVTQTPKHLITATGQRVTLRCSPRSGDLSVYWYQQSLDQGLQFLIQYYNGEERAKGNILERFSAQQFPDLHSELNLSSLELGDSALYFCASSPPGQGVYGYTFGSGTRLTVV.

This clone was counted only a few times. V is TRBV7-8 and J is TRBJ1-6; 9 bases map to TRBD1. CDR3 size: 20 residues. V was pared by 2 bases and J by 7 bases, with 18 bases of the junction left unmatched. Germline assignment: CDR1 SGHVS and CDR2 FQNEAQ. The CDR3 is CASSLRVGQGSMGPNSPLHF. The CDR3 DNA is TGTGCCAGCAGCTTACGGGTCGGACAGGGGTCCATGGGTCCCAATTCACCCCTCCACTTT.

The V and J genes are TRBV6-6 and TRBJ2-3; the D gene is possibly TRBD1 (5 bases). From germline, CDR1 is MNHNY and CDR2 SVGAGI (reference sequence). The CDR3 is 12 residues long. Deletions cut 5 bases from V and 6 bases from J, with 9 bases between. The CDR3 DNA is TGTGCCAGCAGTAAACAGGATGATACGCAGTATTTT. It codes for CASSKQDDTQYF.